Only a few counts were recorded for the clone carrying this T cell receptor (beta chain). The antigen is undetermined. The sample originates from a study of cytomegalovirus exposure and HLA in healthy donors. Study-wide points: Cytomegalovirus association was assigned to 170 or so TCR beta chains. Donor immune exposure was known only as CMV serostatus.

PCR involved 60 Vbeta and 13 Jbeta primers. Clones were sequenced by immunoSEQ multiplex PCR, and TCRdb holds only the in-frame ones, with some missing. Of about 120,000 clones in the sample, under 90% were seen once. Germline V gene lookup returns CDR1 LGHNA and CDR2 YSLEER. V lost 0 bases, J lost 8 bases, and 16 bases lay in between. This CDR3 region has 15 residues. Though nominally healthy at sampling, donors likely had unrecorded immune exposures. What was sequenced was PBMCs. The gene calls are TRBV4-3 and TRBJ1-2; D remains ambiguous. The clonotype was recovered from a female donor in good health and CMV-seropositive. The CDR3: CASSQEGVPVSGYTF. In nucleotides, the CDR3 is TGCGCCAGCAGCCAAGAGGGCGTTCCCGTATCGGGCTACACCTTC.